This TCR beta chain derives from a study of beta chain features in type 1 diabetes. Findings of the study overall: Patients with Type 1 diabetes showed moderately but significantly shorter TCRB CDR3s in all four CD4+ subsets.

Points on this clone: The antigen remains undetermined.

The CDR3 spans 15 residues. Germline V gene sequence: CDR1 SGHRS, CDR2 YFSETQ. V shed 2 bases and J 3 bases; nucleotides not matched to a gene: 6. cDNA synthesis used the whole RNA isolate, giving expressed TCRB sequences. Some 3.4 million reads were obtained on average from naive, central memory and regulatory T cell samples. Libraries were prepared by immunoSEQ multiplex PCR; TCRdb keeps only in-frame clonotypes and omits some of them. The sample comprises about 260,000 clones, about 24% of which are singletons, and approximately 0.011% rests with the top ten. The origin of this receptor is a woman in her twenties or thirties with type 1 diabetes. The chain employs TRBV5-1 and TRBJ2-7; 9 bases line up with TRBD2. The material sequenced was naive CD4+ T cells from blood. CDR3 residues: CASSFGGRGDYEQYF. The CDR3 DNA sequence: TGCGCCAGCAGCTTCGGCGGGAGGGGGGACTACGAGCAGTACTTC.